Following are 9 T cell receptor beta chains from one sample sequenced in a study of T cells expressing NK-cell markers. TCRdb reprocessed the 5' RACE reads and reports one entry per CDR3 protein, with no DNA. This sample's clone table lists about 160,000 distinct CDR3 sequences. The source material was blood T cells: a sorted CD56 or NKG2C T cell subset, CD4+ or CD8+ T cells, or bulk PBMC T cells (not recorded which). The origin of the receptors is a man aged 18-75 years in good health.

The chain recombines TRBV10-3 with TRBJ1-6; TCRdb's assignment of TRBD1 cannot be checked, as there is no DNA. This CDR3 contains 15 residues. The germline CDR1 and CDR2 sequences are ENHRY and SYGVKD. Here the CDR3 reads CAISESGGAYSPLHF.

This chain uses TRBV7-9 with TRBJ2-2; checking the TCRdb D call of TRBD2 is not possible without DNA. Germline CDR1 SEHNR, CDR2 FQNEAQ (reference sequence). CDR3 length: 14 residues. The CDR3 reads CASSQGRVTGELFF.

The V gene is TRBV23-1, the J gene TRBJ2-1; TCRdb lists TRBD2, though no DNA is available to test this call. TRBV23-1 counts as an open reading frame of uncertain function. The CDR3 contains 20 residues. The CDR3 spells CASNPLGLAGGFSEYNEQFF.

This rearrangement joins TRBV2 to TRBJ2-1; the TCRdb D gene call, TRBD1, has no DNA to confirm it. Germline V gene sequence: CDR1 SNHLY, CDR2 FYNNEI. The CDR3 consists of 14 residues. CDR3 amino acids: CASSVGGDSNEQFF.

The chain carries TRBV24-1 and TRBJ2-3; lacking DNA, the TRBD1 call made by TCRdb goes unchecked. Germline assignment: CDR1 KGHDR and CDR2 SFDVKD. The CDR3 runs 15 residues. CDR3 sequence: CATSEWGVAVDTQYF.

This sequence joins TRBV5-1 and TRBJ1-1. CDR1 SGHRS and CDR2 YFSETQ come from the germline V gene. CDR3 length: 17 amino acids. The CDR3 loop is CASSLTRRNGGNTEAFF.

This chain connects TRBV4-2 to TRBJ1-1; the D call of TRBD1 rests on TCRdb alone, since no DNA is present to check it. Germline CDR1 and CDR2: LGHNA and YNFKEQ. The CDR3 sequence is 15 residues long. The chain's CDR3 is CASSLGQGARTEAFF.

The chain recombines TRBV7-8 with TRBJ2-3; the D gene TCRdb calls, TRBD2, cannot be checked with no DNA. There are 18 residues in the CDR3. The V gene's germline CDR1 is SGHVS and CDR2 FQNEAQ. CDR3 sequence reads: CASSLPTSGGAQGNTQYF.

The chain uses TRBV12-3 or TRBV12-4 and TRBJ2-1; TCRdb's D call, TRBD2, is unchecked because there is no DNA. The CDR3 contains 18 residues. The CDR3 here is CASSPKGLAGSSYNEQFF.